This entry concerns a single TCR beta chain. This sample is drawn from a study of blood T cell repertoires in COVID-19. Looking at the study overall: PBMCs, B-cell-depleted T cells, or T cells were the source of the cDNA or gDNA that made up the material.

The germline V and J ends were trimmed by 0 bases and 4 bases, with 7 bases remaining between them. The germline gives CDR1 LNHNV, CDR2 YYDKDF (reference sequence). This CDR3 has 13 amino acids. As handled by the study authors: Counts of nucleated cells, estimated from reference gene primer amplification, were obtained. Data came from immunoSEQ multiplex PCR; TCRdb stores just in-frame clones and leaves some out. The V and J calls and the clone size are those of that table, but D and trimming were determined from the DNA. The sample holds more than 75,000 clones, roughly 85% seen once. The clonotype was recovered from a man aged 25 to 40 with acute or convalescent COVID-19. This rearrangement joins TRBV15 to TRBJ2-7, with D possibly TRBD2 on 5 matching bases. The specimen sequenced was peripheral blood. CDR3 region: CATSREGRYEQYF. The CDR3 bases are TGTGCCACCAGCAGAGAGGGGAGATACGAGCAGTACTTC.